This TCR beta chain comes out of a study of shared clonotypes between healthy human individuals. Study conclusions and caveats: An expected dependence of interdonor clonotype sharing on sequencing depth was noted.

For this clone: Antigen specificity is unknown.

CDR3 length equals 13 residues. With 4 bases removed from V and 5 bases from J, the gap between germline ends came to 10 bases. Germline values: CDR1 MDHEN, CDR2 SYDVKM. Researchers ran the assay at a deep level. Each replicate PCR on the sorted subsets used about 0.2 ug DNA (approximately 33,000 T cell genomes). Generated by immunoSEQ multiplex PCR, the TCRdb table keeps only in-frame clones and is missing some. Of roughly 410,000 clones listed, 96% are singletons. The genes are TRBV28 and TRBJ2-3; no firm D call. Sequences were obtained from memory CD8+ T cells sorted from blood. Subset in this sample: CD45RO+ cells pooled with CCR7-negative TemRA cells. The sequence was collected from a man under 40 in good health. The CDR3 loop is CASSSRLRDTQYF. DNA for the CDR3: TGTGCCAGCAGTTCGCGTTTGAGAGATACGCAGTATTTT.